This entry describes one TCR beta chain. Germline CDR1 ENHRY, CDR2 SYGVKD. CDR3 length: 14 residues. Trimming removed 3 bases at V and 1 base at J, with 9 bases between. These data belong to a study of blood T cell repertoires in COVID-19. Sequenced by immunoSEQ multiplex PCR; TCRdb stores in-frame clones only, minus some. The sample includes fewer than 100,000 clones, over 70% of them seen just once. This TCR was recovered from a man aged 50-60 years with acute or convalescent COVID-19. Specimen: peripheral blood. The chain combines TRBV10-3 with TRBJ1-1; possibly TRBD1 for D (6 bases). CDR3 loop: CAISDWDKNTEAFF. The CDR3 bases are TGTGCCATCAGTGATTGGGACAAGAACACTGAAGCTTTCTTT.